The 14 T cell receptor beta chains below come from one sample, sequenced in a study of blood T cell repertoires in COVID-19. Produced via immunoSEQ multiplex PCR; TCRdb's table is partial and in-frame only. Of 350,000 to 400,000 clones detected, around 90% appear once; the ten largest clones hold 6.5% to 8%. Sequencing was carried out using peripheral blood. The origin of the receptors is a man aged 18 to 30 with active or convalescent COVID-19.

As concerns this clone: At one end, the junction sequence differs from germline, possibly due to a read error. V gene TRBV5-6 combines with J gene TRBJ1-4; D is perhaps TRBD1 (6 bases). The CDR3 spans 8 residues. Germline V gene lookup returns CDR1 SGHDT and CDR2 YYEEEE. In nucleotides, the CDR3 is TGTGCCAGCAGCTGGGGGCCGTTT. Its translation: CASSWGPF.

This chain joins TRBV19 and TRBJ1-1, with 8 bases matching TRBD1. Germline loops: CDR1 LNHDA, CDR2 SQIVND (reference sequence). The junction had 7 bases not matched to a gene; V was cut back by 4 bases and J by 0 bases. The CDR3 runs to 16 residues. CDR3 protein: CASSTLSGGMNTEAFF. CDR3 coding DNA: TGTGCCAGTAGTACTCTATCAGGGGGCATGAACACTGAAGCTTTCTTT.

V gene TRBV7-2 combines with J gene TRBJ1-1; D is uncertain. V gave up 4 bases and J gave up 1 base, with 7 bases separating them. The CDR3 length is 13 residues. Germline V CDR1 and CDR2: SGHTA, FQGNSA. This CDR3 reads CASSSHKNTEAFF. The CDR3 coding sequence is TGTGCCAGCAGCTCCCACAAGAACACTGAAGCTTTCTTT.

This chain connects TRBV7-2 to TRBJ2-5, with TRBD1 matching 12 bases. The CDR3 loop spans 16 amino acids. Trimming removed 5 bases from V and 4 bases from J; junction bases left unmatched: 8. Germline CDR1 reads SGHTA; CDR2 reads FQGNSA. In nucleotides, the CDR3 is TGTGCCAGCAGCGCGGCCGGGACAGGGGGCATAGAGACCCAGTACTTC. Amino acids: CASSAAGTGGIETQYF.

The CDR3, as DNA: TGTGCCAGCAGCTTCGGACAGGGGGCTGGCGGCTACACCTTC. Translated: CASSFGQGAGGYTF. The chain joins TRBV5-8 to TRBJ1-2; 11 nucleotides line up with TRBD1. The CDR3 contains 14 residues. CDR1 is SGHTS and CDR2 is YDEGEE in the germline V gene. V lost 2 bases, J lost 8 bases, and 5 bases stayed unmatched.

This chain connects TRBV28 to TRBJ1-2, with TRBD1 matching over 8 bases. The V segment lost 3 bases and the J segment 3 bases; nucleotides outside the gene matches: 9. The CDR3 loop spans 16 amino acids. Germline V lookup: CDR1 MDHEN, CDR2 SYDVKM. The CDR3 loop reads CASSFKWGQADYGYTF. For the CDR3, the DNA is TGTGCCAGCAGTTTTAAGTGGGGACAGGCCGACTATGGCTACACCTTC.

This clone was seen only once. The chain has TRBV9 and TRBJ1-4; D gene unclear. The V end was cut by 0 bases, the J end by 0 bases, with 6 bases between. The CDR3 sequence is 15 residues long. Germline values: CDR1 SGDLS, CDR2 YYNGEE. The CDR3 loop reads CASSVGHTTNEKLFF. The CDR3 DNA is TGTGCCAGCAGCGTAGGCCACACAACTAATGAAAAACTGTTTTTT.

This chain joins TRBV5-1 and TRBJ2-1, with no clear D. The V end lost 0 bases, the J end lost 4 bases, and 14 bases lay between the germline ends. The V gene's germline CDR1 is SGHRS and CDR2 YFSETQ. This CDR3 contains 16 residues. The CDR3 nucleotides are TGCGCCAGCAGCTTGGGGGCAGAACTGTATTACAATGAGCAGTTCTTC. Translating gives CASSLGAELYYNEQFF.

The chain employs TRBV12-3 or TRBV12-4 and TRBJ2-4; 7 bases line up with TRBD1. The CDR3 loop spans 12 amino acids. Trimming at V came to 3 bases and at J to 9 bases, leaving 2 bases not matched to a gene. CDR3 nucleotides: TGTGCCAGCAGTTTGACAGGGATCATTCAGTACTTC. Its translation is CASSLTGIIQYF.

CDR3: CASSPRGTGIYGYTF. The CDR3 region has the DNA TGTGCCAGCAGCCCCAGAGGGACAGGGATCTATGGCTACACCTTC. The chain recombines TRBV7-9 with TRBJ1-2; TRBD1 matches at 9 bases. This CDR3 has 15 residues. Germline CDR1 SEHNR, CDR2 FQNEAQ (reference sequence). V lost 5 bases to trimming and J lost 4 bases; unmatched junction nucleotides: 8.

V is TRBV28 and J is TRBJ1-5, with unresolved D. CDR1 is MDHEN and CDR2 is SYDVKM in the germline V gene. The V end lost 2 bases, the J end lost 6 bases, and 5 bases lay between the germline ends. The CDR3 sequence is 12 residues long. For the CDR3, the DNA is TGTGCCAGCAGTTTAGTGGCTCAGCCCCAGCATTTT. Amino acids: CASSLVAQPQHF.

V is TRBV5-6 and J is TRBJ2-1; possibly TRBD2 for D (5 bases). This CDR3 is built from 14 residues. V was shortened by 7 bases and J by 4 bases, with 15 bases between the two germline ends. CDR1 is SGHDT, CDR2 YYEEEE, per germline. The chain's CDR3 is CASQLGLGYNEQFF. The DNA of the CDR3 is TGTGCCAGCCAACTAGGCCTCGGGTACAATGAGCAGTTCTTC.

This chain joins TRBV10-3 and TRBJ1-4; 10 nucleotides line up with TRBD1. This CDR3 has 16 residues. Germline lookup yields CDR1 ENHRY and CDR2 SYGVKD. J lost 8 bases, V lost 4 bases, and 10 bases had no gene match. CDR3 protein: CAISGAGTGVKEKLFF. CDR3 coding DNA: TGTGCCATCAGTGGAGCTGGGACAGGGGTAAAGGAAAAACTGTTTTTT.

This clone has just a few counts. The chain is built from TRBV9 and TRBJ2-2, with 7 bases matching TRBD1. The V and J ends lost 5 bases and 2 bases, in that order; junction bases with no gene match: 6. Germline loops: CDR1 SGDLS, CDR2 YYNGEE. CDR3 size: 15 residues. The CDR3 nucleotides read TGTGCCAGCAGGGCCGGGACAGAAAACACCGGGGAGCTGTTTTTT. Translating gives CASRAGTENTGELFF.